This T cell receptor (beta chain) came from a study of cytomegalovirus exposure and HLA in healthy donors. General study findings and limits: In a later analysis, CMV-associated beta chains were mostly HLA-associated, it appeared. For most subjects, TCR beta sequences were reported to predict HLA-A and HLA-B alleles with accuracy. Associated with cytomegalovirus, according to the listing, were about 160 TCR beta chains. Later analysis revealed greater clonal expansion in HLA-associated TCR beta chains than in equally common others.

A remark on this clone: Antigen: not known.

A multiplex PCR was run with 60 Vbeta primers and 13 Jbeta primers. Clones were sequenced by immunoSEQ multiplex PCR, and TCRdb holds only the in-frame ones, with some missing. The sample lists 150,000 or so clones; roughly 84% were seen once. The sequence was collected from a woman aged 18-29 years in good health and CMV-seronegative. Sequenced sample: PBMCs.

CDR3 DNA: TGTGCCAGCAGTTTACGGTTCCCTAGCGGGAGTGGGGATGAGCAGTTCTTC. Translation: CASSLRFPSGSGDEQFF. V is TRBV27 and J is TRBJ2-1; 10 bases agree with TRBD2. Germline V gene sequence: CDR1 MNHEY, CDR2 SMNVEV (reference sequence). This CDR3 contains 17 residues. Germline trimming cut 2 bases from V and 8 bases from J; bases unmatched to any gene: 12.